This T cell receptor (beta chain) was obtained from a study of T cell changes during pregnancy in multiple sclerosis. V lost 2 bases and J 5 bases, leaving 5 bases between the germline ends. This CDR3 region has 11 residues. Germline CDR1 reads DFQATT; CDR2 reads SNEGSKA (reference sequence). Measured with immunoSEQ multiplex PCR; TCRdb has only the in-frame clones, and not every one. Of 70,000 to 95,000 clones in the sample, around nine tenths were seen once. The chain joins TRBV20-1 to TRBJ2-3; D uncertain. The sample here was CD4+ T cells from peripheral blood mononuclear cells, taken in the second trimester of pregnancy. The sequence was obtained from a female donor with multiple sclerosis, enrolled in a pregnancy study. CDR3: CSARNGDTQYF. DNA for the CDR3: TGCAGTGCTAGAAACGGAGATACGCAGTATTTT.